This T cell receptor (beta chain) derives from a study of blood T cell repertoires in COVID-19. The wider study: Spain, Italy and the United States supplied samples that represented acute and convalescent COVID-19. T cells, B-cell-depleted T cells, or PBMCs provided the cDNA or gDNA that served as material.

Per the study methods: Amplification with reference gene primers provided the estimates of nucleated cell counts. TCRdb's copy holds only in-frame clones and misses some; the assay was immunoSEQ multiplex PCR. V, J and clone size reflect that table, while D and trimming were determined from the DNA. The sample includes about 210,000 clones, around 86% of them seen just once. CDR1 and CDR2 from the germline V gene are SGHRS and YFSETQ. Trimming took off 0 bases at V and 0 bases at J, with 10 bases between the two ends. This CDR3 contains 16 residues. This receptor was taken from a man between 60 and 75 years old with acute or convalescent COVID-19. The chain combines TRBV5-1 with TRBJ2-1; D is perhaps TRBD1 (5 bases). Material: peripheral blood. CDR3 residues: CASSLAPTVSYNEQFF. CDR3 nucleotides: TGCGCCAGCAGCTTGGCCCCGACAGTCTCCTACAATGAGCAGTTCTTC.